This entry features one T cell receptor (beta chain) sequence. Antigen: not known. Buffy coats from healthy blood donors served as controls. Profiled with immunoSEQ multiplex PCR; TCRdb holds only in-frame clones, not every one. This sample has 31,000 or so clones; roughly three quarters occur once, and the top ten carry 2.1%. The sample is drawn from a study of STAT5B mutations in CD4+ large granular lymphocyte leukemia. Broader study findings: Over 20% of private leukemic clonotypes occurred rarely in other patients' non-leukemic repertoires. 8/27 top patient clones versus 2/35 control clones were TRBV06-family.

The CDR3 totals 17 residues. V dropped 5 bases and J dropped 5 bases, with 24 bases sitting between them. Germline lookup yields CDR1 SNHLY and CDR2 FYNNEI. This clonotype originated in a human donor in good health. Sequenced input: CD4+ T cells from blood buffy coats. The gene calls are TRBV2 and TRBJ2-5; D possibly matches TRBD1 or TRBD2 (6 bases each). DNA for the CDR3: TGTGCCAGCAGTCGGGACCCATATAACAGGGAGGTGGAGACCCAGTACTTC. Its translation is CASSRDPYNREVETQYF.